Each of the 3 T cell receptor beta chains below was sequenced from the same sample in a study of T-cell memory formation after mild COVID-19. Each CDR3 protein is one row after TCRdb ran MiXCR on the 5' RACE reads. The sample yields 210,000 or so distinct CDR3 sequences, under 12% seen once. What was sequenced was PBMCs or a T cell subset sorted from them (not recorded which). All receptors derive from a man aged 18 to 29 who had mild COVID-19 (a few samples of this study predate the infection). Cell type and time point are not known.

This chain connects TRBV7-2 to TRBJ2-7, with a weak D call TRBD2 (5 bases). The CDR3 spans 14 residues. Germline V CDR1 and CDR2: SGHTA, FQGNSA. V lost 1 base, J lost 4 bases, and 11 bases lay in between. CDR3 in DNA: TGTGCCAGCAGCTTAGACCGGGGTGCATACGAGCAGTACGTC. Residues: CASSLDRGAYEQYV.

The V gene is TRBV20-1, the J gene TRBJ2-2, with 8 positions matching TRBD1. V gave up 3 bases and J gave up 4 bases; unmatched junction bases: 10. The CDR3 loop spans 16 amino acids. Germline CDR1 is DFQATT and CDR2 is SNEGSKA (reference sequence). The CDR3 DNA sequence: TGCAGTGCTAGGGATTCCGGGACAGGTCTCACCGGGGAGCTGTTTTTT. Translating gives CSARDSGTGLTGELFF.

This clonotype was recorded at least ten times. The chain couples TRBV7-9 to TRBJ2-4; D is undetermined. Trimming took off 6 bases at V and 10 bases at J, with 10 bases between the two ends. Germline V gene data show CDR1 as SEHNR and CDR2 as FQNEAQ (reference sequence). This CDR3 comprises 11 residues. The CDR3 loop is CASSDSTIQYF. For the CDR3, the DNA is TGTGCCAGCAGTGATTCAACGATTCAGTACTTC. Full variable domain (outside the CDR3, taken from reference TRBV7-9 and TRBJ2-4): DTGVSQNPRHKITKRGQNVTFRCDPISEHNRLYWYRQTLGQGPEFLTYFQNEAQLEKSRLLSDRFSAERPKGSFSTLEIQRTEQGDSAMYLCASSDSTIQYFGAGTRLSVL.